This T cell receptor (beta chain) was obtained from a study of cytomegalovirus exposure and HLA in healthy donors. Turning to the study itself: The use of the same platform for the 120 or so validation repertoires and the roughly 630 first-cohort repertoires was reported by a later analysis. Findings and caveats of the study: It was reportedly the case that the classifier diagnosed cytomegalovirus status with high specificity and sensitivity.

With regard to this clone: Its antigen is currently unknown.

Clones were read by immunoSEQ multiplex PCR, and TCRdb kept only the in-frame ones, dropping some. This table has 98,000 or so clones, approximately 96% appearing once. V was trimmed by 4 bases and J by 7 bases, leaving 14 bases between them. The CDR3 runs to 14 residues. The germline CDR1 and CDR2 sequences are SGHTS and YDEGEE. J is TRBJ1-4 and V is TRBV5-8, with D possibly being TRBD1 (5 bases). The sequence was obtained from a woman between 18 and 30 years old in good health and CMV-seronegative. Sequenced: PBMCs. The CDR3 is CASSLGGGSEKLFF. The CDR3 DNA follows: TGTGCCAGCAGCCTCGGGGGGGGGAGTGAAAAACTGTTTTTT.